These 14 T cell receptor beta chains came from one sample sequenced in a study of cytomegalovirus exposure and HLA in healthy donors (dated by TCRdb to about 2017). The library was obtained by the immunoSEQ multiplex PCR assay. For the multiplex PCR, a mixture combining 60 forward primers for TCR Vbeta segments and 13 reverse primers for TCR Jbeta segments was used. Imported from immuneACCESS, the table was reduced by TCRdb to in-frame sequences with V and J called. These copies leave out some clones; in studies compared against another copy, an unresolved V gene accounts for under half, and the cause of the remainder is not known. The sample table holds 150,000 or so clones. Clones ranked in the top ten supply 1.5% to 2% of the sample. Sequencing was performed on PBMCs. These receptors all stem from a woman between 40 and 55 years old in good health and CMV-seropositive.

The chain combines TRBV18 with TRBJ1-1; possibly TRBD1 for D (6 bases). The germline V and J ends were trimmed by 4 bases and 5 bases, with 14 bases remaining between them. The CDR3 is made up of 14 amino acids. CDR1 is KGHSH, CDR2 LQKENI, per germline. CDR3 in DNA: TGTGCCAGCTCACTGCCAGGGGCAGGTACTGAAGCTTTCTTT. This gives the protein CASSLPGAGTEAFF.

The gene calls are TRBV7-9 and TRBJ2-3; 9 bases match TRBD1. CDR1 is SEHNR, CDR2 FQNEAQ, per germline (reference sequence). With V trimmed by 4 bases and J by 3 bases, 2 bases remained unmatched. CDR3 length: 14 residues. DNA for the CDR3: TGTGCCAGCAGCTGGGACAGGGAAACAGATACGCAGTATTTT. Protein: CASSWDRETDTQYF.

The V gene is TRBV5-5, the J gene TRBJ2-1; no clear D. The V gene lost 0 bases and the J gene lost 6 bases, with 7 bases spanning the gap. Germline CDR1 SGHKS, CDR2 YYEKEE (reference sequence). The CDR3 totals 13 residues. The DNA for the CDR3 is TGTGCCAGCAGCTTGGGTCCTATCAATGAGCAGTTCTTC. Translated: CASSLGPINEQFF.

The rearrangement links TRBV25-1 to TRBJ1-5; TRBD1 might be the D (5 bases). This CDR3 has 13 amino acids. The germline V gene encodes CDR1 MGHDK and CDR2 SYGVNS. The germline V and J ends were trimmed by 1 base and 5 bases, with 6 bases remaining between them. CDR3 sequence (DNA): TGTGCCAGCAGTGAATGGGGGGATCAGCCCCAGCATTTT. Translated: CASSEWGDQPQHF.

The chain carries TRBV29-1 and TRBJ2-2, with D possibly matching TRBD1 (6 bases). Germline-derived CDR1 and CDR2 are SQVTM and ANQGSEA. This CDR3 is 13 amino acids long. Deletions cut 2 bases from V and 7 bases from J, with 11 bases between. The CDR3 protein is CSVETGLGGELFF. The CDR3, as DNA: TGCAGCGTTGAAACAGGGTTGGGCGGGGAGCTGTTTTTT.

V is TRBV28 and J is TRBJ2-5, with D possibly matching TRBD2 (5 bases). Trimming pared 2 bases from V and 4 bases from J, leaving 5 bases between. The CDR3 spans 12 residues. The germline V gene has CDR1 MDHEN and CDR2 SYDVKM. Here the CDR3 DNA reads TGTGCCAGCAGTTTACGGGGAGAGACCCAGTACTTC. It specifies CASSLRGETQYF.

With regard to this clone: Additional DNA sequences in this sample encode the identical CDR3. The chain carries TRBV5-1 and TRBJ1-1; D perhaps matches TRBD1 (5 bases). The CDR3 has 17 residues. CDR1 is SGHRS, CDR2 YFSETQ, per germline. Between the trimmed V and J ends, which lost 4 bases and 1 base, there was a span of 20 bases. DNA of the CDR3: TGCGCCAGCAGCATTGGGACGGGGGGTATGGGGAACACTGAAGCTTTCTTT. It encodes CASSIGTGGMGNTEAFF.

The chain is built from TRBV7-2 and TRBJ2-7; TRBD1 aligns across 11 bases. V lost 4 bases and J lost 4; bases outside the gene matches: 9. Germline CDR1 is SGHTA and CDR2 is FQGNSA. The CDR3 runs 16 residues. DNA for the CDR3: TGTGCCAGCAGCTCACAGAGGACAGGGGGCGCTTACGAGCAGTACTTC. It translates to CASSSQRTGGAYEQYF.

This rearrangement joins TRBV11-2 to TRBJ1-4; D call uncertain. Trimming shortened V by 2 bases and J by 3 bases, and 4 bases separated the two germline ends. The germline CDR1 and CDR2 sequences are SGHAT and FQNNGV. There are 13 residues in the CDR3. CDR3 coding DNA: TGTGCCAGCAGCTTATTAGCTAATGAAAAACTGTTTTTT. Protein product: CASSLLANEKLFF.

With regard to this clone: Additional DNA sequences in this sample encode the identical CDR3. The chain uses TRBV4-3 and TRBJ1-1; the D gene is possibly TRBD1 (6 bases). Germline values: CDR1 LGHNA, CDR2 YSLEER. The CDR3 is 14 amino acids. Trimming shortened V by 1 base and J by 5 bases, and 11 bases separated the two germline ends. CDR3 residues: CASSQAKRGTEAFF. The DNA for the CDR3 is TGCGCCAGCAGCCAAGCGAAGAGGGGGACTGAAGCTTTCTTT.

V is TRBV19 and J is TRBJ2-7; the match to TRBD2 covers 10 bases. V lost 5 bases and J lost 7; bases outside the gene matches: 11. CDR1 and CDR2 from the germline V gene are LNHDA and SQIVND (reference sequence). CDR3 size: 15 residues. DNA of the CDR3: TGTGCCAGTAGTCCTCTAGCGGGAGACGGTTGGGAGCAGTACTTC. This gives the protein CASSPLAGDGWEQYF.

The chain combines TRBV28 with TRBJ2-1; 9 bases map to TRBD2. Germline lookup yields CDR1 MDHEN and CDR2 SYDVKM. V shed 4 bases and J 8 bases; nucleotides not matched to a gene: 12. This CDR3 has 16 residues. The CDR3 loop is CASSSFELAGVHEQFF. In DNA, the CDR3 is TGTGCCAGCAGTTCCTTTGAGTTAGCGGGAGTTCATGAGCAGTTCTTC.

The rearrangement uses TRBV30 and TRBJ2-5; 11 bases are a match to TRBD1. The DNA matches TRBJ2-7 better at its end, which makes the J call doubtful. The CDR3 is 12 residues long. Germline CDR1 is GTSNPN and CDR2 is SVGIG (reference sequence). This CDR3 is CAWGGQGDEQYF. In DNA, the CDR3 is TGTGCCTGGGGGGGACAGGGGGACGAGCAGTACTTC.

V usage is TRBV19 and J usage is TRBJ1-1; D remains ambiguous. CDR3 size: 12 residues. CDR1 and CDR2 (germline): LNHDA, SQIVND (reference sequence). Between the trimmed V and J ends, which lost 7 bases and 5 bases, there was a span of 11 bases. The CDR3 DNA reads as TGTGCCAGTATCGGAGGTTGGACTGAAGCTTTCTTT. Its translation is CASIGGWTEAFF.